This paragraph covers one TCR beta chain sequence. The data were obtained in a study of blood T cell repertoires in COVID-19. Per germline, CDR1 LNHDA and CDR2 SQIVND (reference sequence). J was trimmed by 8 bases and V by 3 bases; bases with no gene match: 4. The CDR3 extends over 13 amino acids. Generated by immunoSEQ multiplex PCR, the TCRdb table keeps only in-frame clones and is missing some. The top ten clones hold around 3.3% of a sample with about 200,000 clones, around 85% of them seen once. This clonotype was sampled from a man aged 55 to 70 with acute or convalescent COVID-19. What was sequenced was peripheral blood. This sequence joins TRBV19 and TRBJ1-2, with 9 bases lining up with TRBD1. The CDR3 DNA reads as TGTGCCAGTAGTATCGGGGACAGGGACGGCTACACCTTC. As protein: CASSIGDRDGYTF.